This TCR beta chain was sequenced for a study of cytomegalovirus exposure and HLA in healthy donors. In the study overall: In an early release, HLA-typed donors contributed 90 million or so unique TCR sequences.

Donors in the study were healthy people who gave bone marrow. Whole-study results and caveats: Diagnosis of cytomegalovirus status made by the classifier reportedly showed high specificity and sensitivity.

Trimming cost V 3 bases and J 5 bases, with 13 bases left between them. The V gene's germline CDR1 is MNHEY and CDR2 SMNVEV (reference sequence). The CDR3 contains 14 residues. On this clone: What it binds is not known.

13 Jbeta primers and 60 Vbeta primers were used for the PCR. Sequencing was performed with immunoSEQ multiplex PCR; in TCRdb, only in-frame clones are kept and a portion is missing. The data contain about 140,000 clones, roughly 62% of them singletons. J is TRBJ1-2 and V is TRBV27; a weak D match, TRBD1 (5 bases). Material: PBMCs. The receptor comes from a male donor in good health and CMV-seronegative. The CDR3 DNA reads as TGTGCCAGCAGTTTTGGGGCACGGGGGTATGGCTACACCTTC. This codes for CASSFGARGYGYTF.